Listed below are T cell receptor beta chains from one sample, sequenced in a study of T cell responses to AZD1222 COVID-19 vaccine. Data came from immunoSEQ multiplex PCR; TCRdb stores just in-frame clones and leaves some out. The sample lists 100,000 to 150,000 clones; 88% were seen once. Source: peripheral blood, taken on day 0 of AZD1222 vaccination. The receptors derive from an adult in good health. The CDR3 runs from the conserved cysteine through the conserved F or W.

TRBJ1-1	TRBV7-3	CASSLTMNTEAFF
TRBJ2-3	TRBV6-1	CASSGLQGGTTDTQYF
TRBJ2-3	TRBV21-1	CAHQQHRPRPDTQYF
TRBJ2-7	TRBV28	CASSMTVYEQYF
TRBJ2-7	TRBV6-1	CASSESQGAREQYF
TRBJ2-7	TRBV9	CASSGQISYEQYF
TRBJ2-7	TRBV12-2	CASRLVFPHTLTGRICEQYF
TRBJ1-4	TRBV14	CASSQLSGGLEKLFF
TRBJ1-6	TRBV27	CASSPLGHSPLHF
TRBJ2-7	TRBV6-2/TRBV6-3	CASSSQGYEQYF
TRBJ2-2	TRBV15	CATSRDRGDANTGELFF
TRBJ1-2	TRBV4-1	CASSQAAEVYGYTF
TRBJ2-5	TRBV7-9	CASSAGSSRGETQYF
TRBJ1-4	TRBV15	CATSRPGQGYEKLFF
TRBJ2-7	TRBV12-3/TRBV12-4	CASKHRASYEQYF
TRBJ2-7	TRBV5-4	CASSLAGGASYEQYF
TRBJ2-7	TRBV5-4	CASSGVMGSYEQYF
TRBJ2-3	TRBV7-3	CASSLAGGNTDTQYF
TRBJ2-7	TRBV2	CASRDFFLSYEQYF
TRBJ1-3	TRBV19	CASSIEASGNTIYF
TRBJ1-1	TRBV6-5	CASSTNTNTEAFF
TRBJ2-7	TRBV6-2/TRBV6-3	CASSYYQYEQYF
TRBJ1-4	TRBV5-6	CASSRGGVYEKLFF
TRBJ1-1	TRBV4-2	CASSQDPLGQSEAFF
TRBJ2-3	TRBV5-1	CASSSPPGRRTDTQYF
TRBJ2-1	TRBV10-3	CAIRGEIGNYNEQFF
TRBJ1-3	TRBV28	CASRSGQGYGNTIYF
TRBJ2-2	TRBV9	CASSVGANTGELFF
TRBJ2-2	TRBV5-4	CASAGTQEVVGELFF
TRBJ1-1	TRBV5-1	CASHVWQGQDTEAFF
TRBJ2-7	TRBV9	CASSVGPSGGRYEQYF
TRBJ2-7	TRBV3-1/TRBV3-2	CASSQEGGHVYEQYF
TRBJ2-5	TRBV11-3	CASSPTGSKTQYF
TRBJ1-1	TRBV27	CASSFRVGTEAFF
TRBJ1-3	TRBV28	CASSPANRVTGNTIYF
TRBJ2-7	TRBV5-1	CASSFGGASYEQYF
TRBJ1-1	TRBV5-1	CASSQGEEGIEAFF
TRBJ2-7	TRBV6-1	CASNRNTGEQYF
TRBJ2-7	TRBV4-1	CASSQDYGQGTHEQYF
TRBJ1-5	TRBV24-1	CATSDSRQGMSLSNQPQHF
TRBJ1-6	TRBV2	CASSATGDNSPLHF
TRBJ2-2	TRBV6-5	CASSYSSTGELFF
TRBJ1-6	TRBV6-1	CASSESGGRSYNSPLHF
TRBJ1-1	TRBV29-1	CSSISGGLNTEAFF
TRBJ1-5	TRBV7-3	CASSLVSGTGCFVLPQHF
TRBJ2-7	TRBV3-1/TRBV3-2	CASSPSMGSYEQYF
TRBJ2-7	TRBV5-5	CASSLLAGGFYEQYF
TRBJ2-5	TRBV11-2	CASSQARGETQYF
TRBJ1-4	TRBV5-4	CASSSTGSTNEKLFF
TRBJ2-5	TRBV29-1	CSVVAGGEETQYF
TRBJ2-7	TRBV6-5	CASSYAAGRTYEQYF
TRBJ1-2	TRBV9	CASSISTGGGGYTF